These 2 T cell receptor beta chains were sequenced from one sample in a study of tumor-infiltrating lymphocytes in primary liver carcinoma. Starting from 500 ng of total RNA, TCR beta cDNA was produced with a primer in the constant region. Three nested multiplex PCR rounds, a slightly modified ARM-PCR method, built the TCR beta libraries. Researchers ran the first two PCR rounds for 10 cycles each with TRBV1-TRBV30 forward primers and a C-beta reverse primer. MiXCR was run by TCRdb on the multiplex PCR reads, yielding one entry per CDR3 protein. The sample shows 310,000 or so distinct CDR3 sequences, roughly 60% of them seen only once. Unsorted whole blood supplied the RNA, and germline DNA was extracted too. Sequenced material: peripheral blood. All receptors come from a woman under 40 with primary liver carcinoma and hepatitis B virus infection.

As concerns this clonotype: This may stem from a read error, because a much larger clone lies one nucleotide away. It is likely a read error, because the conserved phenylalanine at the end of the CDR3 is missing. The rearrangement uses TRBV29-1 and TRBJ2-1, with 7 bases aligning to TRBD1. V shed 6 bases and J 5 bases; nucleotides not matched to a gene: 10. The CDR3 runs to 14 residues. Germline V gene data show CDR1 as SQVTM and CDR2 as ANQGSEA. The DNA of the CDR3 is TGCAGCGTAGCTAACAGGGGCCGGGACAATGAGCAGTTCGTC. Encoded protein: CSVANRGRDNEQFV.

This clonotype was recorded many times. The chain uses TRBV29-1 and TRBJ1-5; 8 positions agree with TRBD1. Germline V gene lookup returns CDR1 SQVTM and CDR2 ANQGSEA. CDR3 size: 13 residues. V lost 6 bases to trimming and J lost 5 bases; unmatched junction nucleotides: 6. CDR3 nucleotide sequence: TGCAGCGTATCAGGGGGCGCGGATCAGCCCCAGCATTTT. Translating it yields CSVSGGADQPQHF.